These T cell receptor beta chains were read from a single sample in a study of blood T cells in healthy people across ages. TCRdb analysed the 5' RACE reads with MiXCR anew, one entry per CDR3 protein. The sample records about 1.4 million distinct CDR3 sequences, approximately 59% being singletons. The sequencing input was blood. The receptors come from a man between 18 and 35 years old in good health. Both conserved end residues are part of each CDR3. The D gene is left open where the match is weak. Size is stated for part of the rows, as once, few or many counts, or as a class when the clone is expanded.

TRBJ1-1	TRBV12-3/TRBV12-4	-	-	TGTGCCAGCAGTAGGCGGTGGACTGAAGCTTTCTTT	CASSRRWTEAFF
TRBJ1-1	TRBV7-7	many	-	TGTGCCAGCAGCCCTGGGCCGAACACTGAAGCTTTCTTT	CASSPGPNTEAFF
TRBJ1-2	TRBV28	-	TRBD1	TGTGCCAGCAGTCAACTCCCCCCGGGACAGGGAAAGGGCTACACCTTC	CASSQLPPGQGKGYTF
TRBJ1-6	TRBV20-1	-	-	TGCAGTGCTAGGGACAGACCCAGGGAACCCCTCCACTTT	CSARDRPREPLHF
TRBJ2-1	TRBV28	-	-	TGTGCCACTCGGAGGGGTGGTAAAAATGAGCAGTTCTTC	CATRRGGKNEQFF
TRBJ2-7	TRBV20-1	-	-	TGCAGTGCTAGTGTAATCGGGGAAAACTACGAGCAGTACTTC	CSASVIGENYEQYF
TRBJ1-2	TRBV6-2/TRBV6-3	-	-	TGTGCCAGCAGTTATATCGTCCCGCCCGATAACTATGGCTACACCTTC	CASSYIVPPDNYGYTF
TRBJ1-1	TRBV4-3	few	-	TGCGCCAGCAGCCAGGTCCTCCGGAACACTGAAGCTTTCTTT	CASSQVLRNTEAFF
TRBJ1-2	TRBV10-3	-	TRBD1	TGTGCCATCAGTGTACAGGGGGCCTCGGGCTACACCTTC	CAISVQGASGYTF
TRBJ1-4	TRBV14	few	-	TGTGCCAGCAGCCAAGAAGTAGTGGCAAGGCCCAATGAAAAACTGTTTTTT	CASSQEVVARPNEKLFF
TRBJ2-1	TRBV24-1	-	-	TGTGCCACTAATTATACCGGGACAAACTCCTACAATGAGCAGTTCTTC	CATNYTGTNSYNEQFF
TRBJ2-7	TRBV7-9	-	-	TGTGCCAGCAGCCCAGTAGACTACTACTACGAGCAGTACTTC	CASSPVDYYYEQYF
TRBJ2-2	TRBV7-2	-	-	TGTGCCAGCAGCCCCCGGGGTGCGAGCACCGGGGAGCTGTTTTTT	CASSPRGASTGELFF
TRBJ2-1	TRBV29-1	-	-	TGCAGCTACGGGACGGAGTACAATGAGCAGTTCTTC	CSYGTEYNEQFF
TRBJ2-2	TRBV5-5	-	TRBD2	TGTGCCAGCAGCTCAACGACTAGCTCCGCGAACACCGGGGAGCTGTTTTTT	CASSSTTSSANTGELFF
TRBJ2-4	TRBV7-2	few	-	TGTGCCAGCAGCCAAGAGGTTATGGCCAAAAACATTCAGTACTTC	CASSQEVMAKNIQYF
TRBJ1-2	TRBV20-1	-	-	TGCAGTGCCCTGGGCTATGGCTACACCTTC	CSALGYGYTF
TRBJ2-1	TRBV20-1	-	-	TGCAGTGCCAGAGACTTAGGTAGCGTCACCTACAATGAGCAGTTCTTC	CSARDLGSVTYNEQFF
TRBJ1-1	TRBV12-3/TRBV12-4	-	-	TGTGCCAGCAGTTTAATGAAGATAGAAGCTTTCTTT	CASSLMKIEAFF
TRBJ2-7	TRBV3-1	-	-	TGTGCCAGCAGCCAAGACGGAGGTGGGGTGCGGTACGAGCAGTACTTC	CASSQDGGGVRYEQYF